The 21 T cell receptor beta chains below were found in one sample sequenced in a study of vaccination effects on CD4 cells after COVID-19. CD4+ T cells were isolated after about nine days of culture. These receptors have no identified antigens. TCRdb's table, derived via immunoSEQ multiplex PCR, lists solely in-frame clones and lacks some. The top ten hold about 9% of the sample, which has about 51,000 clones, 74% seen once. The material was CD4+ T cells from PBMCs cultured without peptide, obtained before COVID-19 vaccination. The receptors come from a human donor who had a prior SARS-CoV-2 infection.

CDR3 sequence reads: CASSKRRRDISSYEQYF. CDR3 coding DNA: TGTGCCAGCAGCAAAAGGCGCCGGGACATCAGCTCCTACGAGCAGTACTTC. V gene TRBV7-9 combines with J gene TRBJ2-7, with a weak D call TRBD1 (6 bases). The CDR3 has 17 amino acids. Germline V gives CDR1 SEHNR, CDR2 FQNEAQ (reference sequence). V was clipped by 5 bases and J by 0 bases, with 20 bases between them.

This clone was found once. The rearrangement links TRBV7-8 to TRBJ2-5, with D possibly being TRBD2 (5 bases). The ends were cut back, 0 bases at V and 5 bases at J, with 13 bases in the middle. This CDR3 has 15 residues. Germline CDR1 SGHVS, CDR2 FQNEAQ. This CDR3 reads CASSLAGGLGETQYF. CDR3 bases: TGTGCCAGCAGCTTAGCCGGCGGGTTAGGCGAGACCCAGTACTTC.

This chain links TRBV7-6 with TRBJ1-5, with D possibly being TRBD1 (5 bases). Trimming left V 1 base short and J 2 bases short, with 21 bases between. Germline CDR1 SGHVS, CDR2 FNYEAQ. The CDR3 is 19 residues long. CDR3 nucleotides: TGTGCCAGCAGCTTAGTTCCCAGGGAATCGAGGTATGGCAATCAGCCCCAGCATTTT. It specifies CASSLVPRESRYGNQPQHF. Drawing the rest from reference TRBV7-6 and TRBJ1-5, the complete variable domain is GAGVSQSPRYKVTKRGQDVALRCDPISGHVSLYWYRQALGQGPEFLTYFNYEAQQDKSGLPNDRFSAERPEGSISTLTIQRTEQRDSAMYRCASSLVPRESRYGNQPQHFGDGTRLSIL.

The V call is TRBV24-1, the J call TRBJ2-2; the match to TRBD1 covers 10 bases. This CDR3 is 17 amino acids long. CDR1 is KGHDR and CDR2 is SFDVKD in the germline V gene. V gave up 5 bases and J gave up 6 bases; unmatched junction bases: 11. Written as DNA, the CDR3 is TGTGCCACCAGTGGTTTACCCCGGACAGGGGGGGCCGGGGAGCTGTTTTTT. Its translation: CATSGLPRTGGAGELFF.

The CDR3 here is CASSEGAHGNQPQHF. CDR3 coding DNA: TGTGCCAGTAGTGAGGGGGCACATGGCAATCAGCCCCAGCATTTT. This chain uses TRBV19 with TRBJ1-5; TRBD1 agrees at 7 bases. J gave up 2 bases and V 5 bases, and 6 bases lay outside the gene matches. This CDR3 contains 15 residues. Germline assignment: CDR1 LNHDA and CDR2 SQIVND (reference sequence). Based on the CDR3 plus reference TRBV19 and TRBJ1-5, the full variable domain is DGGITQSPKYLFRKEGQNVTLSCEQNLNHDAMYWYRQDPGQGLRLIYYSQIVNDFQKGDIAEGYSVSREKKESFPLTVTSAQKNPTAFYLCASSEGAHGNQPQHFGDGTRLSIL.

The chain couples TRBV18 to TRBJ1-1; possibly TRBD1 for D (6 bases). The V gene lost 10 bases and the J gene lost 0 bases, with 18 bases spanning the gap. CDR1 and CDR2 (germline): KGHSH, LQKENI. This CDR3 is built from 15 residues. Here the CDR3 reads CAKNGGQRMNTEAFF. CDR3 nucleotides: TGTGCCAAAAACGGGGGGCAGAGGATGAACACTGAAGCTTTCTTT.

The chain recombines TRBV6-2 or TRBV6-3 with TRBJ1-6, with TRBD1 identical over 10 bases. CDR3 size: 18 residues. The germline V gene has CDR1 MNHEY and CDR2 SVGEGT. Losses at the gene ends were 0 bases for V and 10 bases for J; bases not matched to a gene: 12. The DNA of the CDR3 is TGTGCCAGCAGTTACTCCAGGGACAGGGGAATGCCGGAATCACCCCTCCACTTT. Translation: CASSYSRDRGMPESPLHF.

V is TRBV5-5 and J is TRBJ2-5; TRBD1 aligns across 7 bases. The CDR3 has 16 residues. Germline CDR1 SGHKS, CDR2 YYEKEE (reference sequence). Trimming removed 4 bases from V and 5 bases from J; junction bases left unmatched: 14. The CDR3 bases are TGTGCCAGCAGCCTCTCCCCGGGGCAGGGGGACGAGACCCAGTACTTC. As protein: CASSLSPGQGDETQYF.

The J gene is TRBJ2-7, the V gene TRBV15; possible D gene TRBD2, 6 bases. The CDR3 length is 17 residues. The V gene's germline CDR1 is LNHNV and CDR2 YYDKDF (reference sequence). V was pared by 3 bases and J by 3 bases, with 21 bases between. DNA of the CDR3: TGTGCCACCAGCAGGGGCGGGACGGGACTTATGGACTACGAGCAGTACTTC. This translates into CATSRGGTGLMDYEQYF.

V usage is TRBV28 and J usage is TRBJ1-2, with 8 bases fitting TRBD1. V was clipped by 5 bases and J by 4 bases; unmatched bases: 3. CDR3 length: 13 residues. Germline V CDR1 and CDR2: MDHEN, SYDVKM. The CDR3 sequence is CASSGQGGYGYTF. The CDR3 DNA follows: TGTGCCAGCAGTGGACAGGGAGGCTATGGCTACACCTTC.

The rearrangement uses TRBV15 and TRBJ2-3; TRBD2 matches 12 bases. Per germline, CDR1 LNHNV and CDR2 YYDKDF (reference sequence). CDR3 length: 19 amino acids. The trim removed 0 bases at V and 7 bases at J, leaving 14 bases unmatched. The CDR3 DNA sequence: TGTGCCACCAGCAGAGATTTCGAAGGTTGGACTAGCGGGGATAATACGCAGTATTTT. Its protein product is CATSRDFEGWTSGDNTQYF.

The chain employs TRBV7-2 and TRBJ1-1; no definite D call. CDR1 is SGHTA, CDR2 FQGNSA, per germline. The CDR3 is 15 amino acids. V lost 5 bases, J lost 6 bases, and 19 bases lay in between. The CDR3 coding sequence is TGTGCCAGCAGCCCAGAGGGCAGTTGGTCGGCTGAAGCTTTCTTT. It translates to CASSPEGSWSAEAFF.

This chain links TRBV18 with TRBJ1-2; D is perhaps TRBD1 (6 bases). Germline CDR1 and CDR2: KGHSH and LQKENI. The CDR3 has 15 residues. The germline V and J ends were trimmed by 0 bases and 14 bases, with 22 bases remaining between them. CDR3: CASSPPLVRTAVWTF. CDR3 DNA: TGTGCCAGCTCACCACCGCTTGTGCGGACAGCCGTATGGACCTTC.

CDR3 sequence: CASSFEGAGGAEQYF. DNA for the CDR3: TGTGCCAGCAGCTTTGAGGGGGCAGGGGGAGCCGAGCAGTACTTC. V is TRBV5-8 and J is TRBJ2-7; TRBD1 matches 7 bases. Germline values: CDR1 SGHTS, CDR2 YDEGEE. The CDR3 has 15 amino acids. V was pared by 2 bases and J by 6 bases, with 11 bases of the junction left unmatched.

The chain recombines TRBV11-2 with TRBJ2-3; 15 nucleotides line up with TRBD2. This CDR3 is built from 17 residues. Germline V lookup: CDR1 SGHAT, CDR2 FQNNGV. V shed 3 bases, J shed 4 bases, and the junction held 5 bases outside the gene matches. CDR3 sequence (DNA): TGTGCCAGCAGCTTTCGGACTAGCGGGAGGGAGGCAGATACGCAGTATTTT. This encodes CASSFRTSGREADTQYF.

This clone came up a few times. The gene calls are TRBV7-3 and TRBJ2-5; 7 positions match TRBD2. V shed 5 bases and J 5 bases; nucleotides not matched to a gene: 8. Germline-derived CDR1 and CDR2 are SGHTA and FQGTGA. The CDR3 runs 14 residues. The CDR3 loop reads CASSPSGISETQYF. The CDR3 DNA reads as TGTGCCAGCAGCCCAAGCGGGATCTCGGAGACCCAGTACTTC.

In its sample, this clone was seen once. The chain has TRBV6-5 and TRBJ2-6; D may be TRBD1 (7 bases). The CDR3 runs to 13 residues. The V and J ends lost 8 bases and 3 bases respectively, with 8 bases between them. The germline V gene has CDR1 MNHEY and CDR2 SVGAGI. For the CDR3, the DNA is TGTGCCAGCCAGGGGGGTGGGGCCAACGTCCTGACTTTC. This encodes CASQGGGANVLTF.

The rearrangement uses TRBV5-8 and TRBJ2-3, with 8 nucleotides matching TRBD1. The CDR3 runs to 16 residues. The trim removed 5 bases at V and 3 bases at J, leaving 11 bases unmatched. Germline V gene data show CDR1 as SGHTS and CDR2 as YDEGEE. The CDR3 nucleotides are TGTGCCAGCAGTCTGGGGGACAGGTCGGGTACAGATACGCAGTATTTT. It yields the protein CASSLGDRSGTDTQYF. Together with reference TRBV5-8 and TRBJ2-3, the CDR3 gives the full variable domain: EAGVTQSPTHLIKTRGQQATLRCSPISGHTSVYWYQQALGLGLQFLLWYDEGEERNRGNFPPRFSGRQFPNYSSELNVNALELEDSALYLCASSLGDRSGTDTQYFGPGTRLTVL.

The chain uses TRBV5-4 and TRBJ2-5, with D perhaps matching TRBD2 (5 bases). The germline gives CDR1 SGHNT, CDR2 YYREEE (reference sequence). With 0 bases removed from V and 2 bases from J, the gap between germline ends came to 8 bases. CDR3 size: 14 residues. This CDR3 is CASSLGEMQETQYF. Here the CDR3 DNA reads TGTGCCAGCAGCTTGGGGGAGATGCAAGAGACCCAGTACTTC.

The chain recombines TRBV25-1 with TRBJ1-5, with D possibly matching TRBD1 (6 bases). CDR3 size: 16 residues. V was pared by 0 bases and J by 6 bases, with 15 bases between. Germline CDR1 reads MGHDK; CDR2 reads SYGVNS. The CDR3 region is CASSEYLGGRIQPQHF. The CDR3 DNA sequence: TGTGCCAGCAGTGAATACCTTGGGGGCCGAATTCAGCCCCAGCATTTT.

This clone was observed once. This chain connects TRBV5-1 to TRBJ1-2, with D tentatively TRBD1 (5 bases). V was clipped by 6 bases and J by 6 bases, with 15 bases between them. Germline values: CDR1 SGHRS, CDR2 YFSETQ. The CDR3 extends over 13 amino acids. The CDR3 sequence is CASTETGLDGYTF. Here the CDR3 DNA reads TGCGCCAGCACGGAAACAGGCCTGGATGGCTACACCTTC.